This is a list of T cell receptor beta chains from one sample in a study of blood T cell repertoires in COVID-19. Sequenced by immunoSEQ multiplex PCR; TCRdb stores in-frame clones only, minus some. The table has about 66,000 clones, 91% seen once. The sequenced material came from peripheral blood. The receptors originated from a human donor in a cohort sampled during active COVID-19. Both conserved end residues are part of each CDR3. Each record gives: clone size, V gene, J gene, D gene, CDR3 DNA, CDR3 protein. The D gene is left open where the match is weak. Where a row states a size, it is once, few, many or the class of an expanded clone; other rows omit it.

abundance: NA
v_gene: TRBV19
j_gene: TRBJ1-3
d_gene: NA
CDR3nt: TGTGCCAGTAGTATAGTGGACAGTGCTTACTCTGGAAACACCATATATTTT
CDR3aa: CASSIVDSAYSGNTIYF

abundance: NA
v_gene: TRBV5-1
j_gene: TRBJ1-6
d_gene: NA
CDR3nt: TGCGCCAGCAGCCAGACAGGAGATAATTCACCCCTCCACTTT
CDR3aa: CASSQTGDNSPLHF

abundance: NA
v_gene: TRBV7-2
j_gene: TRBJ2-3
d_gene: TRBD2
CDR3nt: TGTGCCAGCAGCCTGACTAGCGGGGGGGACGATACGCAGTATTTT
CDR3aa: CASSLTSGGDDTQYF

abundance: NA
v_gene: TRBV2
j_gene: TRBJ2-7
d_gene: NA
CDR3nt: TGTGCCAGCAGGACGGGAGACTACTACGAGCAGTACTTC
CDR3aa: CASRTGDYYEQYF

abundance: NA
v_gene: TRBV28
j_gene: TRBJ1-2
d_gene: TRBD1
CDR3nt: TGTGCCAGCAGCCCGACAGGGGGCTATCGGGGCTACACCTTC
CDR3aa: CASSPTGGYRGYTF

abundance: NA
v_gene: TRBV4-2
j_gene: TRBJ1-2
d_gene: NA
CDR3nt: TGTGCCAGCAGCCAAGGACAGAACCTCTATGGCTACACCTTC
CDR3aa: CASSQGQNLYGYTF

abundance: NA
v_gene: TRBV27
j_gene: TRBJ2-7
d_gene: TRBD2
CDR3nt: TGTGCCAGCAGGTGGGAGGGTTACGAGCAGTACTTC
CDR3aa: CASRWEGYEQYF

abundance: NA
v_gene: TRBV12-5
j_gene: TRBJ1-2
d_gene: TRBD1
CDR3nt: TGTGCTAGTGGCCTAACTCCGGGACAGGGTAATCTGGTCTTC
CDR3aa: CASGLTPGQGNLVF

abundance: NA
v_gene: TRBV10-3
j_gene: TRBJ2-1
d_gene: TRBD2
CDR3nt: TGTGCCATCAGTGAGATGAACACTAGCGGTGGTGAGCAGTTCTTC
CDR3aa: CAISEMNTSGGEQFF

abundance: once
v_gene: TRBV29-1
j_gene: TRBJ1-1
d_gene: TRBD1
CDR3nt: TGCAGCGTTGGAAAAAACAGGGGGCTTTATGGCACTGAAGCTTTCTTT
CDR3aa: CSVGKNRGLYGTEAFF

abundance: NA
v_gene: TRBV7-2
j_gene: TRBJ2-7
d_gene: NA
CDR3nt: TGTGCCAGCAGCTTAGGGGGACTCGCCTACGAGCAGTACTTC
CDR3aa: CASSLGGLAYEQYF

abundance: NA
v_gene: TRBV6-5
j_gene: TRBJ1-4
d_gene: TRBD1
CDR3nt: TGTGCCAGCCGCCGGGACAGGTCAACTAATGAAAAACTGTTTTTT
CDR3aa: CASRRDRSTNEKLFF

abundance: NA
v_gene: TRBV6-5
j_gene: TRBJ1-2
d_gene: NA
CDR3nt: TGTGCCAGCAGTCAGGGGTACTATGGCTACACCTTC
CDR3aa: CASSQGYYGYTF

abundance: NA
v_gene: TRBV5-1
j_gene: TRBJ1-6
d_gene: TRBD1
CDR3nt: TGCGCCAGCAGCTCCGGGACAGGGGGCAGATCACCCCTCCACTTT
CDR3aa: CASSSGTGGRSPLHF

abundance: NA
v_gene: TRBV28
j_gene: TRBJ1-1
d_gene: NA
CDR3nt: TGTGCCAGCAGTTCCCTCCCACAGGGTACTGAAGCTTTCTTT
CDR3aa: CASSSLPQGTEAFF

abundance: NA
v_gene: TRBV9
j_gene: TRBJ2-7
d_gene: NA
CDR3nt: TGTGCCAGCAGCGTAGAAGAGGGTTTTGGGTACGAGCAGTACTTC
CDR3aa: CASSVEEGFGYEQYF

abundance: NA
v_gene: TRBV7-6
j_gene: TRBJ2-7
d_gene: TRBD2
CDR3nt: TGTGCCAGCAGCTTAGCGCCACTAGCGGGCTCCTACGAGCAGTACTTC
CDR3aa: CASSLAPLAGSYEQYF

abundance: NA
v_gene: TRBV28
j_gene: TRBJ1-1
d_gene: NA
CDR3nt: TGTGCCAGCAGTTTGGGGGGAATGAACACTGAAGCTTTCTTT
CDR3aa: CASSLGGMNTEAFF

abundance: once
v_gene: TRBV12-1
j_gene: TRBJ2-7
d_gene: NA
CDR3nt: TGTGCCAGCAGCTTGGACAGCCAGTATCTCTACGAGCAGTACTTC
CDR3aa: CASSLDSQYLYEQYF

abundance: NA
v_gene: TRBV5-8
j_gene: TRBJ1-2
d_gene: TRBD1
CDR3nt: TGTGCCAGCATCTTGGGATGGACAGGGACTAACTATGGCTACACCTTC
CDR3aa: CASILGWTGTNYGYTF

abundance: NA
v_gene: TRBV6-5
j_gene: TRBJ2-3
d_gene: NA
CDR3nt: TGTGCCTGCTCCCGGGACACAGGCACAGATACGCAGTATTTT
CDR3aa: CACSRDTGTDTQYF

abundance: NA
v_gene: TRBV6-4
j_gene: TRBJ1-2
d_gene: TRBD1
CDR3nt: TGTGCCAGCAGCCGGACAGGGGATAGTGGCTACACCTTC
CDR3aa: CASSRTGDSGYTF

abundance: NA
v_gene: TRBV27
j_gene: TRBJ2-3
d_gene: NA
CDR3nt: TGTGCCAGCAGTAGGGGTTCAGACTTCCAATCGACAGATACGCAGTATTTT
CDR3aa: CASSRGSDFQSTDTQYF

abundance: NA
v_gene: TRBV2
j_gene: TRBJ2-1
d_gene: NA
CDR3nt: TGTGCCAGCCACGGTTTAGCGATATCGTACAATGAGCAGTTCTTC
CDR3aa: CASHGLAISYNEQFF

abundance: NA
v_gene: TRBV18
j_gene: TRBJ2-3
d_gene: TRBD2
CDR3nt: TGTGCCAGCTCACCTCCAAGCCCTAGCGGGATAACGCAGTATTTT
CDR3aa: CASSPPSPSGITQYF

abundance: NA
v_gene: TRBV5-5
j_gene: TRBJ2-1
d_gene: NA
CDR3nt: TGTGCCAGCCAGGTGCCAGACAATGAGCAGTTCTTC
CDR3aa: CASQVPDNEQFF

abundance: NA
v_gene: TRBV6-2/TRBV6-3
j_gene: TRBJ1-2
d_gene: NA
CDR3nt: TGTGCCAGCAGTTACTCCCGAGGGTACACCTTC
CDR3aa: CASSYSRGYTF